Included here is one TCR beta chain sequence, with context. Antigen unknown. The sample comes from a study of glioma-infiltrating T cells. Study observations and caveats: Gliomas, especially low-grade, showed above-expected tissue-blood divergence; non-neoplastic patients showed below.

TCR alpha and beta CDR3 regions were amplified from RNA using iRepertoire nested multiplex PCR. Tissue mRNA or PBMC total RNA, roughly 90-450 ng, went into one-step reverse transcription and amplification. TCRdb called the multiplex PCR reads again in MiXCR, with one record for every CDR3 protein. Here the sample spans approximately 110,000 distinct CDR3 sequences, less than 30% being singletons. The CDR3 runs 15 residues. The germline CDR1 and CDR2 sequences are SGDLS and YYNGEE. Germline trimming cut 1 base from V and 4 bases from J; bases unmatched to any gene: 7. The sequence was collected from a human donor with low-grade glioma or glioblastoma, undergoing nonglioma brain surgery, or in good health (not recorded which). The specimen sequenced was glioma tissue, nonneoplastic brain tissue, or PBMCs (not recorded which). The chain joins TRBV9 to TRBJ1-2, with 7 bases matching TRBD1. The CDR3 here is CASSVLEGAGYGYTF. The CDR3 region has the DNA TGTGCCAGCAGCGTACTGGAGGGGGCGGGCTATGGCTACACCTTC. The whole variable domain, filled in from reference TRBV9 and TRBJ1-2, reads DSGVTQTPKHLITATGQRVTLRCSPRSGDLSVYWYQQSLDQGLQFLIQYYNGEERAKGNILERFSAQQFPDLHSELNLSSLELGDSALYFCASSVLEGAGYGYTFGSGTRLTVV.